Listed below are T cell receptor beta chains from one sample, sequenced in a study of cytomegalovirus exposure and HLA in healthy donors. Assay: immunoSEQ multiplex PCR; the TCRdb copy retains only in-frame clones and omits some. The repertoire includes fewer than 150,000 clones, approximately 85% of them detected once, and under 7.5% sits in the top ten. The sample comprised PBMCs. The source is a woman aged 30 to 39 in good health and CMV-seropositive. Both conserved end residues are part of each CDR3. The order of the fields is V gene, CDR3 length, J gene, clone size, D gene, CDR3 DNA, CDR3 protein. The D gene is left open where the match is weak. Expanded clones get a size class; other rows say once, few or many, or leave the size out.

>TRBV11-2|17|TRBJ1-1|.|.
TGTGCCAGCAGCTTAGGGTTCACAGGGACGATGAACACTGAAGCTTTCTTT
CASSLGFTGTMNTEAFF
>TRBV7-9|13|TRBJ1-2|few|.
TGTTCCAGCAGCTTGGGCAGCTCCTATGGCTACACCTTC
CSSSLGSSYGYTF
>TRBV6-6|14|TRBJ2-3|.|TRBD2
TGTGCCAGCAGTTACGAGGCTAGCGGGAGCCGTAGGTATTTT
CASSYEASGSRRYF
>TRBV7-2|15|TRBJ2-7|.|TRBD1
TGTGCCAGCAGCCGGACAGGGGGTTACTCCTACGAGCAGTACTTC
CASSRTGGYSYEQYF
>TRBV7-9|18|TRBJ1-1|.|.
TGTGCCAGCAGCATCCTAGGGGGGGGGCCCCCGGGGGACACTGAAGCTTTCTTT
CASSILGGGPPGDTEAFF
>TRBV19|17|TRBJ2-4|.|.
TGTGCCAGTAGTACCCCGGGGGCAGGGGGATCGAGGAACATTCAGTACTTC
CASSTPGAGGSRNIQYF
>TRBV19|15|TRBJ2-7|.|TRBD2
TGTGCCACTAAAGTAGCGGGTTTCAGCTCCTACGAGCAGTACTTC
CATKVAGFSSYEQYF
>TRBV5-1|14|TRBJ1-5|.|TRBD1
TGCGCCAGCAGCTTAACAGGGGGAGACCAGCCCCAGCATTTT
CASSLTGGDQPQHF
>TRBV18|14|TRBJ2-2|once|.
TGTGCCAGCTCACGCGGGACGAACACCGGGGAGCTGTTTTTT
CASSRGTNTGELFF
>TRBV6-5|14|TRBJ1-2|.|TRBD1
TGTGCCAGCAGTTCCCTCGGGACAGCTTATGGCTACACCTTC
CASSSLGTAYGYTF
>TRBV9|14|TRBJ2-1|once|.
TGTGCCAGCAGCGCTGGGACTCCCGAATTTGAGCAGTTCTTC
CASSAGTPEFEQFF
>TRBV18|15|TRBJ2-7|.|.
TGTGCCAGCTCACCAAGGGAACCCCAGGGGTACGAGCAGTACTTC
CASSPREPQGYEQYF
>TRBV5-1|15|TRBJ2-7|.|TRBD2
TGCGCCAGCAGCTTTCTAGCGGGGGGAACCTACGAGCAGTACTTC
CASSFLAGGTYEQYF